Each of the 30 T cell receptor beta chains below was sequenced from the same sample in a study of identical twins. TCRdb reprocessed the 5' RACE reads with MiXCR, giving one entry per CDR3 protein. The sample comprises approximately 500,000 distinct CDR3 sequences, approximately 25% of which are singletons, and 2.9% rests with the top ten. The data also belong to a second study, concerning T cells expressing NK-cell markers.

Sequencing was carried out using CD4+ T cells sorted from blood. The receptors shown here come from a woman aged 18-35 years in good health.

The rearrangement uses TRBV5-1 and TRBJ2-2, with 10 bases that match TRBD1. Germline loops: CDR1 SGHRS, CDR2 YFSETQ. After removal of 4 bases from V and 6 bases from J, the junction contained 3 bases not matched to a gene. The CDR3 runs 14 residues. The CDR3 here is CASSVGQGAGELFF. CDR3 coding DNA: TGCGCCAGCAGCGTCGGACAGGGGGCCGGGGAGCTGTTTTTT.

This sequence joins TRBV5-1 and TRBJ2-7; tentative D call: TRBD2 (5 bases). Trimming removed 0 bases at V and 3 bases at J, with 13 bases between. This CDR3 contains 15 residues. The germline V gene encodes CDR1 SGHRS and CDR2 YFSETQ. DNA for the CDR3: TGCGCCAGCAGCTTGGTAGGAGTTAGCGACTACGAGCAGTACTTC. The encoded protein is CASSLVGVSDYEQYF.

This clonotype has a handful of counts. The chain carries TRBV29-1 and TRBJ2-5; D is undetermined. The CDR3 contains 10 residues. Trimming cost V 4 bases and J 5 bases, with 5 bases left between them. The germline V gene encodes CDR1 SQVTM and CDR2 ANQGSEA. CDR3 sequence reads: CSVGRETQYF. CDR3 bases: TGCAGCGTTGGGCGGGAGACCCAGTACTTC.

This chain connects TRBV12-3 or TRBV12-4 to TRBJ2-5, with D perhaps TRBD1 or TRBD2 (5 bases each). The ends were cut back, 3 bases at V and 4 bases at J, with 15 bases in the middle. This CDR3 contains 15 residues. In DNA, the CDR3 is TGTGCCAGCAGTTTCTGGGGGAGACAGAGAGAGACCCAGTACTTC. It specifies CASSFWGRQRETQYF.

The chain employs TRBV20-1 and TRBJ1-2; D unclear. The CDR3 consists of 12 residues. In germline, CDR1 is DFQATT, CDR2 SNEGSKA (reference sequence). V lost 5 bases to trimming and J lost 2 bases, with 9 bases between them. The CDR3 here is CSALDGNYGYTF. Here the CDR3 DNA reads TGCAGTGCTCTGGACGGGAACTATGGCTACACCTTC.

This chain connects TRBV5-1 to TRBJ2-7; D call uncertain. The CDR3 is 13 residues long. Trimming stripped 0 bases from V and 6 bases from J, with 10 bases between. Germline CDR1 reads SGHRS; CDR2 reads YFSETQ. The CDR3 reads CASSLDRKSEQYF. CDR3 nucleotide sequence: TGCGCCAGCAGCTTGGATAGAAAGAGCGAGCAGTACTTC.

Notes on this clonotype: One end of the junction is discordant with germline, which a read error may explain. The rearrangement uses TRBV11-3 and TRBJ2-3, with TRBD2 identical over 8 bases. Germline CDR1 SGHNT, CDR2 YENEEA. CDR3 length: 14 residues. This chain's CDR3 is CASSLGPLSGGPHF. As DNA, the CDR3 is TGTGCCAGCAGCTTGGGGCCGCTGAGCGGGGGTCCCCATTTT. Together with reference TRBV11-3 and TRBJ2-3, the CDR3 gives the full variable domain: EAGVVQSPRYKIIEKKQPVAFWCNPISGHNTLYWYLQNLGQGPELLIRYENEEAVDDSQLPKDRFSAERLKGVDSTLKIQPAELGDSAVYLCASSLGPLSGGPHFGPGTRLTVL.

This chain connects TRBV5-1 to TRBJ2-1; D possibly corresponds to TRBD1 (6 bases). The germline V and J ends were trimmed by 5 bases and 4 bases, with 16 bases remaining between them. The germline gives CDR1 SGHRS, CDR2 YFSETQ. This CDR3 is 15 amino acids long. CDR3 residues: CASRGRGGQYNEQFF. The CDR3 DNA reads TGCGCCAGCAGGGGAAGAGGGGGTCAGTACAATGAGCAGTTCTTC.

This clonotype was detected many times. V gene TRBV30 combines with J gene TRBJ2-3; no clear D gene. Germline CDR1 GTSNPN, CDR2 SVGIG (reference sequence). The CDR3 covers 13 residues. Trimming took 5 bases from V and 0 from J, leaving 9 bases between them. The CDR3 nucleotides read TGTGCCTGGGAAGTCAGTAGCACAGATACGCAGTATTTT. It yields the protein CAWEVSSTDTQYF.

This clonotype was observed a few times. The J gene is TRBJ2-7, the V gene TRBV12-3 or TRBV12-4, with D tentatively TRBD1 or TRBD2 (5 bases each). V lost 5 bases, J lost 7 bases, and 15 bases lay in between. This CDR3 has 13 amino acids. Here the CDR3 DNA reads TGTGCCAGCAGTAAAAGACGGGACCGGGAGCAGTACTTC. It codes for CASSKRRDREQYF.

This clonotype came up a few times. V gene TRBV3-1 combines with J gene TRBJ1-4, with TRBD1 identical over 12 bases. The junction had 4 bases not matched to a gene; V was cut back by 4 bases and J by 7 bases. The germline gives CDR1 LGHDT, CDR2 YNNKEL (reference sequence). This CDR3 is built from 15 residues. The CDR3 loop is CASSPPGQGAEKLFF. The CDR3 nucleotides read TGTGCCAGCAGCCCTCCGGGACAGGGGGCTGAAAAACTGTTTTTT.

The chain recombines TRBV15 with TRBJ2-7; a weak D match, TRBD1 (6 bases). The germline V gene encodes CDR1 LNHNV and CDR2 YYDKDF (reference sequence). The CDR3 extends over 16 amino acids. V was shortened by 1 base and J by 0 bases, with 13 bases between the two germline ends. The CDR3 region is CATSRGGRADSYEQYF. The CDR3 bases are TGTGCCACCAGCAGAGGGGGGCGGGCGGACTCCTACGAGCAGTACTTC.

This chain uses TRBV18 with TRBJ2-5; 7 bases fit TRBD2. The CDR3 has 17 residues. Germline V lookup: CDR1 KGHSH, CDR2 LQKENI. After removal of 2 bases from V and 0 bases from J, the junction contained 9 bases not matched to a gene. This CDR3 reads CASSPLKAGLNQETQYF. CDR3 sequence (DNA): TGTGCCAGCTCACCATTAAAAGCGGGACTAAACCAAGAGACCCAGTACTTC.

The sample holds many counts of this clonotype. The chain carries TRBV20-1 and TRBJ2-5; D might be TRBD2 (6 bases). The CDR3 runs to 14 residues. With 4 bases removed from V and 2 bases from J, the gap between germline ends came to 14 bases. Germline loops: CDR1 DFQATT, CDR2 SNEGSKA (reference sequence). DNA for the CDR3: TGCAGTGCTACCGGGCCTAGCGATCAAGAGACCCAGTACTTC. It encodes CSATGPSDQETQYF.

This clonotype was seen at least ten times. CDR3 nucleotide sequence: TGTGCCTGGAGGATTCGGGGCCAGACCAATTCACCCCTCCACTTT. This codes for CAWRIRGQTNSPLHF. The chain links TRBV30 to TRBJ1-6; TRBD1 is a possible D gene (5 bases). The V gene lost 3 bases and the J gene lost 7 bases, with 16 bases spanning the gap. The CDR3 length is 15 residues. Germline V gene sequence: CDR1 GTSNPN, CDR2 SVGIG (reference sequence). The variable domain in full, with the rest retrieved from reference TRBV30 and TRBJ1-6, is SQTIHQWPATLVQPVGSPLSLECTVEGTSNPNLYWYRQAAGRGLQLLFYSVGIGQISSEVPQNLSASRPQDRQFILSSKKLLLSDSGFYLCAWRIRGQTNSPLHFGNGTRLTVT.

The table lists this clonotype with a few counts. V and J are TRBV5-1 and TRBJ2-3; D unclear. Germline V gene sequence: CDR1 SGHRS, CDR2 YFSETQ. The length of the CDR3 is 15 residues. Trimming stripped 4 bases from V and 2 bases from J, with 14 bases between. The CDR3 bases are TGCGCCAGCAGCCCGACACCTCACTTCACAGATACGCAGTATTTT. Protein sequence: CASSPTPHFTDTQYF.

This clonotype was observed a handful of times. The chain joins TRBV27 to TRBJ2-7, with D unclear. The V and J ends lost 10 bases and 3 bases respectively, with 7 bases between them. The CDR3 contains 10 residues. Per the germline V gene, CDR1 is MNHEY and CDR2 is SMNVEV (reference sequence). The CDR3 region has the DNA TGTGCCACCGGACGCTACGAGCAGTACTTC. It codes for CATGRYEQYF.

This sequence joins TRBV5-1 and TRBJ1-2; 7 bases match TRBD1. Germline CDR1 is SGHRS and CDR2 is YFSETQ. The trim removed 2 bases at V and 5 bases at J, leaving 6 bases unmatched. There are 14 residues in the CDR3. For the CDR3, the DNA is TGCGCCAGCAGCTTTAACGACAGGGTTTATGGCTACACCTTC. Its protein product is CASSFNDRVYGYTF. Complete variable domain (other parts from reference TRBV5-1 and TRBJ1-2): KAGVTQTPRYLIKTRGQQVTLSCSPISGHRSVSWYQQTPGQGLQFLFEYFSETQRNKGNFPGRFSGRQFSNSRSEMNVSTLELGDSALYLCASSFNDRVYGYTFGSGTRLTVV.

With respect to this clonotype: The junction differs from germline at one of its ends, possibly a read error. The chain combines TRBV6-2 or TRBV6-3 with TRBJ2-1; 7 bases match TRBD1. The CDR3 runs 13 residues. The germline V gene has CDR1 MNHEY and CDR2 SVGEGT. The CDR3 sequence: CACRSTGNNEQFF. As DNA, the CDR3 is TGTGCCTGCAGGTCGACAGGGAACAATGAGCAGTTCTTC.

The sample holds a few counts of this clonotype. The J gene is TRBJ1-6, the V gene TRBV6-5, with D perhaps TRBD1 (6 bases). CDR1 and CDR2 (germline): MNHEY, SVGAGI. The V end lost 4 bases, the J end lost 0 bases, and 19 bases lay between the germline ends. CDR3 length: 19 residues. This CDR3 reads CASSFTGRKMSSYNSPLHF. The CDR3 DNA follows: TGTGCCAGCAGTTTCACAGGGAGGAAGATGAGCTCCTATAATTCACCCCTCCACTTT.

CDR3 amino acids: CASSPAVQGDGANVLTF. The CDR3 DNA reads as TGTGCCAGCAGCCCGGCGGTACAGGGGGATGGGGCCAACGTCCTGACTTTC. The V call is TRBV5-5, the J call TRBJ2-6; 8 nucleotides match TRBD1. The J segment lost 3 bases and the V segment lost 4 bases, leaving 9 bases of the junction unmatched. CDR1 is SGHKS, CDR2 YYEKEE, per germline (reference sequence). The CDR3 length is 17 residues.

This clonotype was counted between two and nine times. The V gene is TRBV6-2 or TRBV6-3, the J gene TRBJ1-1; 7 bases agree with TRBD1. The CDR3 is 14 residues long. The germline V gene encodes CDR1 MNHEY and CDR2 SVGEGT. J gave up 1 base and V 6 bases, and 5 bases lay outside the gene matches. The CDR3 DNA reads as TGTGCCAGCAGCTCCAACAGGGGGAACACTGAAGCTTTCTTT. It translates to CASSSNRGNTEAFF.

This chain links TRBV12-3 or TRBV12-4 with TRBJ2-1, with TRBD1 as a possible D gene (5 bases). V dropped 3 bases and J dropped 7 bases, with 10 bases sitting between them. This CDR3 is built from 13 residues. CDR3 loop: CASSLAKGNEQFF. The DNA of the CDR3 is TGTGCCAGCAGTTTGGCCAAGGGGAATGAGCAGTTCTTC.

The chain couples TRBV20-1 to TRBJ2-3, with TRBD1 identical over 9 bases. Trimming took 6 bases from V and 5 from J; bases not matched to a gene: 15. CDR1 and CDR2 (germline): DFQATT, SNEGSKA (reference sequence). This CDR3 contains 16 residues. The CDR3 reads CSARLIGTGLRDTQYF. The CDR3 DNA reads TGCAGTGCGCGATTGATTGGGACAGGGTTGAGAGATACGCAGTATTTT.

The CDR3 here is CASSFSGQGRTGELFF. As DNA, the CDR3 is TGTGCCAGCAGTTTCTCGGGACAGGGTCGAACCGGGGAGCTGTTTTTT. V gene TRBV27 combines with J gene TRBJ2-2; 9 nucleotides match TRBD1. The germline CDR1 and CDR2 sequences are MNHEY and SMNVEV (reference sequence). With 3 bases clipped from V and 5 bases from J, the junction kept 7 bases outside the gene matches. The CDR3 is 16 residues long.

This clonotype appeared many times. This chain uses TRBV12-3 or TRBV12-4 with TRBJ1-5; D perhaps matches TRBD1 (5 bases). CDR3 length equals 15 residues. The V and J ends lost 2 bases and 0 bases respectively, with 8 bases between them. The DNA of the CDR3 is TGTGCCAGCAGTTTACAGGGCCATAGCAATCAGCCCCAGCATTTT. Its translation: CASSLQGHSNQPQHF.

V gene TRBV29-1 combines with J gene TRBJ2-2, with D tentatively TRBD1 (7 bases). Between the trimmed V and J ends, which lost 5 bases and 2 bases, there was a span of 15 bases. Germline loops: CDR1 SQVTM, CDR2 ANQGSEA. The CDR3 has 15 residues. The CDR3 is CSVTPGDRNTGELFF. The CDR3 bases are TGCAGCGTTACTCCGGGGGACAGAAACACCGGGGAGCTGTTTTTT.

This clonotype was picked up a small number of times. The rearrangement uses TRBV12-3 or TRBV12-4 and TRBJ2-3; D not certain. Trimming pared 3 bases from V and 1 base from J, leaving 11 bases between. The CDR3 is 15 residues long. The CDR3, as DNA: TGTGCCAGCAGTTTCGGGCTGCAGGGCACAGATACGCAGTATTTT. Its protein product is CASSFGLQGTDTQYF.

The rearrangement uses TRBV24-1 and TRBJ2-1, with TRBD1 as a possible D gene (6 bases). V shed 3 bases and J shed 11 bases, with 19 bases lying between them. CDR3 size: 15 residues. Germline V lookup: CDR1 KGHDR, CDR2 SFDVKD. CDR3 sequence (DNA): TGTGCCACCAGTGATCGGGGACCCCGAGGGGGAAAGCAGTTCTTC. Its protein is CATSDRGPRGGKQFF.

The chain combines TRBV6-1 with TRBJ1-1; TRBD1 is a possible D gene (6 bases). CDR3 length: 15 residues. Trimming took 1 base from V and 7 from J, leaving 16 bases between them. CDR1 MNHNS and CDR2 SASEGT come from the germline V gene. This CDR3 is CASSEGRGLYGEAFF. CDR3 nucleotides: TGTGCCAGCAGTGAAGGCAGGGGATTATATGGTGAAGCTTTCTTT.